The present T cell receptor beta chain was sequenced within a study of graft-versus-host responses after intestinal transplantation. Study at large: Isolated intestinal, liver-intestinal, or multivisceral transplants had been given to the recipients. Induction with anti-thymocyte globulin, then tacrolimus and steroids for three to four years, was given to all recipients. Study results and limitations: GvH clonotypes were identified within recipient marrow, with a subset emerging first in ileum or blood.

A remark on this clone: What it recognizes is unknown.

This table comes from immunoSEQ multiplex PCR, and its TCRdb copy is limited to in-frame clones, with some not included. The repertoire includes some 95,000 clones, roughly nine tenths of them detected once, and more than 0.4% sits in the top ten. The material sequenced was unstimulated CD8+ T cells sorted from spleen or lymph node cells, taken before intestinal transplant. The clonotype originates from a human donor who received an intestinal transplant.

The DNA for the CDR3 is TGTGCCAGCAGCCATATAAGCGGGGGGATTTGGGATGAGCAGTTCTTC. Its protein product is CASSHISGGIWDEQFF. V is TRBV14 and J is TRBJ2-1; 9 positions match TRBD2. From germline, CDR1 is SGHDN and CDR2 FVKESK. The CDR3 totals 16 residues. Trimming at V came to 3 bases and at J to 8 bases, leaving 11 bases not matched to a gene. The full variable domain, its missing parts supplied by reference TRBV14 and TRBJ2-1, is EAGVTQFPSHSVIEKGQTVTLRCDPISGHDNLYWYRRVMGKEIKFLLHFVKESKQDESGMPNNRFLAERTGGTYSTLKVQPAELEDSGVYFCASSHISGGIWDEQFFGPGTRLTVL.